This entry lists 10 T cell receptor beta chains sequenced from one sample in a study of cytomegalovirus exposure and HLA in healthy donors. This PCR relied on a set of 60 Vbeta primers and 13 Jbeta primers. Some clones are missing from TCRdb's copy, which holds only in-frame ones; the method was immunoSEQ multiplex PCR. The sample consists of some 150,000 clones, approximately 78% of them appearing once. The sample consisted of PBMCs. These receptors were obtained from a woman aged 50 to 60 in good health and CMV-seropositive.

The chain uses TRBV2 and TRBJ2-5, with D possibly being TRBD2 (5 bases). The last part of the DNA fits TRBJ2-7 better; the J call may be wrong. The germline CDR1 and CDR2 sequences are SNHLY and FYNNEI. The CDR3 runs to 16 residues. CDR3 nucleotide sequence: TGTGCCAGCAGTGAACCCCCCAGCGGCGACCCCTACGAGCAGTACTTC. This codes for CASSEPPSGDPYEQYF.

The CDR3 nucleotides read TGCGCCAGCAGCTCACGGACGGCGGGCACTGAAGCTTTCTTT. Residues: CASSSRTAGTEAFF. The V and J genes are TRBV5-1 and TRBJ1-1; D not certain. The CDR3 contains 14 residues. V was pared by 3 bases and J by 4 bases, with 13 bases between. Germline V gene sequence: CDR1 SGHRS, CDR2 YFSETQ.

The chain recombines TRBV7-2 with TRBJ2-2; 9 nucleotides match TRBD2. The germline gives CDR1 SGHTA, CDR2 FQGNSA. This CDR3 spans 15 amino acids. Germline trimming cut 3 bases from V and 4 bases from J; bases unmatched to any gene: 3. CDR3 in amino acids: CASSLRGGPTGELFF. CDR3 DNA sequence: TGTGCCAGCAGCTTGCGGGGGGGCCCCACCGGGGAGCTGTTTTTT.

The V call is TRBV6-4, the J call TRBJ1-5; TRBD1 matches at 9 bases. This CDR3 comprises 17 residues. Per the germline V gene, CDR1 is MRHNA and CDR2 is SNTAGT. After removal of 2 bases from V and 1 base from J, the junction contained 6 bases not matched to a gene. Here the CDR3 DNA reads TGTGCCAGCAGTGACCACAGGGGGCTTGAAAGCAATCAGCCCCAGCATTTT. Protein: CASSDHRGLESNQPQHF.

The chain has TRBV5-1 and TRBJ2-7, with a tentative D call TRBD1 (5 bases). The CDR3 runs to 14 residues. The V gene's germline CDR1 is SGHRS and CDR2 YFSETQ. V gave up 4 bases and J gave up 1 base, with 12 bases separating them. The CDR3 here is CASSQAPGSYEQYF. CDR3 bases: TGCGCCAGCAGCCAAGCGCCAGGGTCCTACGAGCAGTACTTC.

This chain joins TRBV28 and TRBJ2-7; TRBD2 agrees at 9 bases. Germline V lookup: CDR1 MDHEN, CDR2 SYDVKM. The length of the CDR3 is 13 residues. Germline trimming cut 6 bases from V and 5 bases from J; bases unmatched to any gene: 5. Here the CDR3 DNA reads TGTGCCAGCAGGGCGGGAGGGCACCACGAGCAGTACTTC. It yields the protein CASRAGGHHEQYF.

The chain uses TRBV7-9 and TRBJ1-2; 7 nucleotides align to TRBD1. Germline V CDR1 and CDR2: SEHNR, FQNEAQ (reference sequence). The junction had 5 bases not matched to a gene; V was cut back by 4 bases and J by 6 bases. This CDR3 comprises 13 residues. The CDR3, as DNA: TGTGCCAGCAGCTATTCCGGGACAGATGGCTACACCTTC. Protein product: CASSYSGTDGYTF.

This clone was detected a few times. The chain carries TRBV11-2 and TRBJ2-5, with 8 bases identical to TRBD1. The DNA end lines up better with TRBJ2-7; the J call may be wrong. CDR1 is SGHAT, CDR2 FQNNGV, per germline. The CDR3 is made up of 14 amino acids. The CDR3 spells CASSPTGDSYEQYF. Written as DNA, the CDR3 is TGTGCCAGCAGCCCGACAGGGGACTCCTACGAGCAGTACTTC.

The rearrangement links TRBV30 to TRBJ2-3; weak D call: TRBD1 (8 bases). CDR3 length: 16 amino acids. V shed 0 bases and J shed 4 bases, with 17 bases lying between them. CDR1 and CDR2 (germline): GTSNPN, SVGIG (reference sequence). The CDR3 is CAWSVGYRGGPDTQYF. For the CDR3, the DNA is TGTGCCTGGAGTGTTGGGTACAGGGGGGGACCAGATACGCAGTATTTT.

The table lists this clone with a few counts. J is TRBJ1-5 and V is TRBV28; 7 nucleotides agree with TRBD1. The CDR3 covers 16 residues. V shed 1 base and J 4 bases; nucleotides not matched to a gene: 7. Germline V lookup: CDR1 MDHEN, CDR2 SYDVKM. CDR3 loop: CASSLLGQALNQPQHF. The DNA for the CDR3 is TGTGCCAGCAGTTTATTAGGACAGGCTCTAAATCAGCCCCAGCATTTT.